The clone carrying this TCR beta chain was recorded at least ten times. The length of the CDR3 is 16 residues. Trimming removed 3 bases at V and 3 bases at J, with 18 bases between. The stable label applied to hyperthyroidism with no ophthalmopathy within 18 months of follow-up. The sample originates from a study of Graves' ophthalmopathy and Graves' hyperthyroidism. Amplification from RNA transcripts yielded the TCR beta CDR3 regions. RT-PCR in the first round used HTBI primers; a second-round multiplex PCR followed. TCRdb passed the multiplex PCR reads through MiXCR, listing each CDR3 protein once. The sample consists of hundreds of thousands of distinct CDR3 sequences, approximately 22% of them appearing once.

The sequenced sample was peripheral blood. The receptor was isolated from a woman between 18 and 30 years old with stable Graves' hyperthyroidism. Some clones in this sample may be carry-over from other donors' samples. This chain joins TRBV12-3 or TRBV12-4 and TRBJ2-7, with D perhaps matching TRBD2 (7 bases). CDR3 sequence: CASSFADLRGGYEQYF. The CDR3 DNA reads TGTGCCAGCAGTTTTGCCGACCTGAGGGGGGGCTACGAGCAGTACTTC.